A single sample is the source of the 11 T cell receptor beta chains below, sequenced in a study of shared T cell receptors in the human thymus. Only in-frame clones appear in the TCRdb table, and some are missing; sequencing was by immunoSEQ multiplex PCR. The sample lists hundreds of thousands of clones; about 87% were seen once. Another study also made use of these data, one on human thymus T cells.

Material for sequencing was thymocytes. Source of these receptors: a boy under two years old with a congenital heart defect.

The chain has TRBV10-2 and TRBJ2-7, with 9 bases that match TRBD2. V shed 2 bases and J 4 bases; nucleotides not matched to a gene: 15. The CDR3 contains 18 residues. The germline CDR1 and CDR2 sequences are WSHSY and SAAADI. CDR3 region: CASSEPGRYSGRRYEQYF. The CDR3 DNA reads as TGCGCCAGCAGTGAGCCGGGGAGATATAGCGGGAGAAGGTACGAGCAGTACTTC.

The CDR3 spells CASRTPDSLKGQPQHF. CDR3 in DNA: TGTGCCAGCAGAACCCCGGACAGTTTAAAGGGTCAGCCCCAGCATTTT. The V gene is TRBV28, the J gene TRBJ1-5; possible D gene TRBD1, 6 bases. Trimming left V 6 bases short and J 6 bases short, with 21 bases between. CDR3 length equals 16 residues. Germline V gives CDR1 MDHEN, CDR2 SYDVKM. The entire variable domain, with the rest obtained from reference TRBV28 and TRBJ1-5, is as follows: DVKVTQSSRYLVKRTGEKVFLECVQDMDHENMFWYRQDPGLGLRLIYFSYDVKMKEKGDIPEGYSVSREKKERFSLILESASTNQTSMYLCASRTPDSLKGQPQHFGDGTRLSIL.

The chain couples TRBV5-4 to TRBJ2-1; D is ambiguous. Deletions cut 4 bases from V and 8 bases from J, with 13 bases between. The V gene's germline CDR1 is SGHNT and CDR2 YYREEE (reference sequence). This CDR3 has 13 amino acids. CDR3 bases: TGTGCCAGCAGCGCGACAATCTTCGATGAGCAGTTCTTC. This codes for CASSATIFDEQFF. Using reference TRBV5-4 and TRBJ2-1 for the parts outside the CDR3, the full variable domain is ETGVTQSPTHLIKTRGQQVTLRCSSQSGHNTVSWYQQALGQGPQFIFQYYREEENGRGNFPPRFSGLQFPNYSSELNVNALELDDSALYLCASSATIFDEQFFGPGTRLTVL.

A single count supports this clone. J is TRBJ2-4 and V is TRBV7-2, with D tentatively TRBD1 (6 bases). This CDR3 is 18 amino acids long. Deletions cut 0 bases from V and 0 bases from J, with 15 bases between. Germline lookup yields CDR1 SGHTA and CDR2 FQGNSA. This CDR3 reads CASSLALGTTPAKNIQYF. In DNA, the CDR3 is TGTGCCAGCAGCTTAGCGCTGGGGACAACCCCAGCCAAAAACATTCAGTACTTC.

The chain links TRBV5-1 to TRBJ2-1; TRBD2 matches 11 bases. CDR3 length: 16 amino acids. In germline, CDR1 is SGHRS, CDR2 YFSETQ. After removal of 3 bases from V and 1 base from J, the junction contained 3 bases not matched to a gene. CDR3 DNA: TGCGCCAGCAGCTCACGACTAGCGGGATCCTACAATGAGCAGTTCTTC. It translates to CASSSRLAGSYNEQFF. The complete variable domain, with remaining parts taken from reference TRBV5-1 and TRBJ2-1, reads KAGVTQTPRYLIKTRGQQVTLSCSPISGHRSVSWYQQTPGQGLQFLFEYFSETQRNKGNFPGRFSGRQFSNSRSEMNVSTLELGDSALYLCASSSRLAGSYNEQFFGPGTRLTVL.

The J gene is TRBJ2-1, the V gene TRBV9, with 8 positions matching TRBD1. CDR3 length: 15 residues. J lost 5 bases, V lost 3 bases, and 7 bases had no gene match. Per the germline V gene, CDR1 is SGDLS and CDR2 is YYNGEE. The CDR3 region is CASSAPGQENNEQFF. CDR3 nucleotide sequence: TGTGCCAGCAGCGCCCCGGGACAGGAGAACAATGAGCAGTTCTTC.

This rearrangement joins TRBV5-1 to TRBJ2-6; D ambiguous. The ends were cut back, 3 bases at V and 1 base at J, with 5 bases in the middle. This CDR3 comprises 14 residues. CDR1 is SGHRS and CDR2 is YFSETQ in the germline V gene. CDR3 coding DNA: TGCGCCAGCAGCTCGGTATCTGGGGCCAACGTCCTGACTTTC. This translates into CASSSVSGANVLTF.

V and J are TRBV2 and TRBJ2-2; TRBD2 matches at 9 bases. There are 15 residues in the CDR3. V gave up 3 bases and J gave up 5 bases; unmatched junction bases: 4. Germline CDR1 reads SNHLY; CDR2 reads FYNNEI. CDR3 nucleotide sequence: TGTGCCAGCAGTGACGCGGGGGGGCTTACCGGGGAGCTGTTTTTT. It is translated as CASSDAGGLTGELFF.

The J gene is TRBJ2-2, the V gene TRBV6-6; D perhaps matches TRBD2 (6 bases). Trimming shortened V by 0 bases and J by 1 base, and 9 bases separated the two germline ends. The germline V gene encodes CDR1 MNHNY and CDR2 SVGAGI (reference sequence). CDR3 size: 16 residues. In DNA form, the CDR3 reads TGTGCCAGCAGTTACTCAACTAGCTTGAACACCGGGGAGCTGTTTTTT. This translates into CASSYSTSLNTGELFF.

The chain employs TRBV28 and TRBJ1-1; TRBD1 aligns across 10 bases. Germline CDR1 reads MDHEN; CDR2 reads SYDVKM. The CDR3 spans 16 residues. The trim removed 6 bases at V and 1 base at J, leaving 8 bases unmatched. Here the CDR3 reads CASSPGTGATNTEAFF. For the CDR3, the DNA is TGTGCCAGCAGCCCCGGGACAGGGGCTACGAACACTGAAGCTTTCTTT.

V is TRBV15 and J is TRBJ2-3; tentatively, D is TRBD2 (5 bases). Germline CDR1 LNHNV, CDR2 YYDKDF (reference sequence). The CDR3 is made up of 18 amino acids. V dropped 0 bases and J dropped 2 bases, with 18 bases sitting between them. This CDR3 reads CATSRDTRRVRATDTQYF. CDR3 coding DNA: TGTGCCACCAGCAGAGATACGAGAAGGGTGAGGGCCACAGATACGCAGTATTTT.